This passage covers 5 T cell receptor beta chains from one sample sequenced in a study of T cells after yellow fever vaccination. Each CDR3 protein gets one entry after TCRdb re-called the 5' RACE reads with MiXCR. The sample holds a few hundred thousand distinct CDR3 sequences; about 15% are singletons and the top ten take approximately 15%. Sequenced here: PBMCs, sampled 5 days after the first yellow fever vaccination. The receptor set was obtained from a man younger than 35 who received the YFV17D yellow fever vaccine.

This clonotype has at least ten counts. The rearrangement links TRBV10-3 to TRBJ2-2; D is perhaps TRBD1 or TRBD2 (5 bases each). From germline, CDR1 is ENHRY and CDR2 SYGVKD. Trimming took 6 bases from V and 5 from J, leaving 16 bases between them. The CDR3 runs to 15 residues. CDR3 sequence (DNA): TGTGCCATCAGGATAGTCAGAGGGGAAACCGGGGAGCTGTTTTTT. It is translated as CAIRIVRGETGELFF.

The J gene is TRBJ2-5, the V gene TRBV11-2; possibly TRBD2 for D (5 bases). CDR3 length: 16 amino acids. Trimming pared 3 bases from V and 1 base from J, leaving 15 bases between. CDR1 and CDR2 (germline): SGHAT, FQNNGV. For the CDR3, the DNA is TGTGCCAGCAGCTTTCAGCGCACCGGGGTCCAAGAGACCCAGTACTTC. Its protein product is CASSFQRTGVQETQYF. The full variable domain, completed using reference TRBV11-2 and TRBJ2-5, is EAGVAQSPRYKIIEKRQSVAFWCNPISGHATLYWYQQILGQGPKLLIQFQNNGVVDDSQLPKDRFSAERLKGVDSTLKIQPAKLEDSAVYLCASSFQRTGVQETQYFGPGTRLLVL.

This clonotype has a handful of counts. V usage is TRBV6-1 and J usage is TRBJ2-1; TRBD2 matches at 7 bases. The CDR3 has 14 residues. Germline CDR1 and CDR2: MNHNS and SASEGT. The V and J ends lost 6 bases and 8 bases, in that order; junction bases with no gene match: 10. In DNA form, the CDR3 reads TGTGCCAGCAGCAGGACTAGAAGGCATGATGAGCAGTTCTTC. This translates into CASSRTRRHDEQFF.

This chain connects TRBV2 to TRBJ2-5; 8 nucleotides align to TRBD2. Trimming at V came to 7 bases and at J to 5 bases, leaving 12 bases not matched to a gene. CDR1 is SNHLY, CDR2 FYNNEI, per germline. The CDR3 spans 15 residues. CDR3 protein: CASKERGRPGETQYF. In DNA, the CDR3 is TGTGCCAGCAAGGAGCGGGGGCGCCCCGGGGAGACCCAGTACTTC. The full variable domain, completed using reference TRBV2 and TRBJ2-5, is EPEVTQTPSHQVTQMGQEVILRCVPISNHLYFYWYRQILGQKVEFLVSFYNNEISEKSEIFDDQFSVERPDGSNFTLKIRSTKLEDSAMYFCASKERGRPGETQYFGPGTRLLVL.

There are a few counts of this clonotype. The chain carries TRBV2 and TRBJ1-2; D unclear. The germline CDR1 and CDR2 sequences are SNHLY and FYNNEI. The CDR3 runs to 15 residues. V lost 7 bases and J lost 8, with 23 bases in between. The CDR3 region is CASTLGGPDPEGYTF. CDR3 coding DNA: TGTGCCAGCACTCTAGGTGGGCCCGACCCGGAAGGCTACACCTTC.